Detailed here is one TCR beta chain. Noted treatment: PENTA 11 planned treatment interruption arm or continuous ART arm. The data are from a study of HIV-infected children after antiretroviral therapy interruption. Overall study: Most children had recorded EBV and CMV exposure.

Unique molecular identifiers were included in an RNA-based 3' RACE TCR library. TCRdb re-analysed the 3' RACE reads in MiXCR, keeping a single row per CDR3 protein. The sample consists of 70,000 to 90,000 distinct CDR3 sequences, 6% to 8.5% of them appearing once. V was clipped by 6 bases and J by 4 bases, with 15 bases between them. Germline V CDR1 and CDR2: MNHEY, SVGAGI. This CDR3 region has 14 residues. Sequences were derived from CD45RA+ CD4+ T cells from PBMCs, pooled from several time points, sampled from a donor given antiretroviral therapy, either interrupted or continuous. Subset specified: naive CD4+ CD45RA+ CD45RO- T cells. The genes are TRBV6-5 and TRBJ1-1, with D unclear. The TCR was taken from a pool of human donors with HIV. CDR3 sequence (DNA): TGTGCCAGCAGGACTCCCTCCAGGATCACTGAAGCTTTCTTT. This encodes CASRTPSRITEAFF.